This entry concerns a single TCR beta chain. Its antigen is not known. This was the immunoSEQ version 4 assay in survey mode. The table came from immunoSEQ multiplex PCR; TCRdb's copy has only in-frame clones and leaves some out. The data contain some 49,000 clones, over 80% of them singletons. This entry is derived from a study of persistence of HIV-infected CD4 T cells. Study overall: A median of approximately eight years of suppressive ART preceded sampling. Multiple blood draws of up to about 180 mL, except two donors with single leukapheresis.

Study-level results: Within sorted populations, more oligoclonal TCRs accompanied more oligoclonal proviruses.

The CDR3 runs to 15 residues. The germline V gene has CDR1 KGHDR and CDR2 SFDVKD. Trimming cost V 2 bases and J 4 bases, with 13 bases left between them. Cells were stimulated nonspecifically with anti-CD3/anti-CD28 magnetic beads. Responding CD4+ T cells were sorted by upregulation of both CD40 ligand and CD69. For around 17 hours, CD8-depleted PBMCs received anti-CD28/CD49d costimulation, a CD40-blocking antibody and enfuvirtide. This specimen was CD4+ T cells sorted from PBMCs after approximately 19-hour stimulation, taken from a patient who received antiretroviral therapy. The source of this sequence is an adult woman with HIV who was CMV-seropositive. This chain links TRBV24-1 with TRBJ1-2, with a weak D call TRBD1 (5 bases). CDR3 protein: CATSDSGRNFYGYTF. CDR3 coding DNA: TGTGCCACCAGTGATTCGGGACGGAACTTCTATGGCTACACCTTC.